This T cell receptor (beta chain) emerged from a study of OX40 agonist ivuxolimab in advanced cancers. Across the study: Ivuxolimab, an antibody acting as an agonist of OX40 (CD134), was used to treat patients. Study-level results: Blood T cells, both CD4+ and CD8+, expanded clonally by week 6 at 0.1 to 3.0 mg/kg. Certain nonresponding patients likewise had low normalized T-cell clonal expansion. The specificity for antigen of the expanded peripheral T cells was not determined.

Using immunoSEQ multiplex PCR, the repertoire was profiled, and TCRdb retains in-frame clones only, with some absent. This table has over 25,000 clones, around 83% appearing once. A remark on this clone: The antigen is not known.

CDR1 and CDR2 (germline): SGHVS, FQNEAQ. V dropped 7 bases and J dropped 3; count of bases not matched to a gene: 8. This CDR3 region has 16 residues. The chain links TRBV7-8 to TRBJ2-1; the match to TRBD2 covers 11 bases. This TCR derives from an adult with an advanced solid tumor such as melanoma, head and neck, liver or kidney cancer. The sequenced sample was CD4+ or CD8+ T cells sorted from blood, obtained in a trial of the OX40 agonist ivuxolimab. The chain's CDR3 is CASTHTSGGFYNEQFF. Written as DNA, the CDR3 is TGTGCCAGCACCCATACTAGCGGGGGATTCTACAATGAGCAGTTCTTC.